The clone carrying this T cell receptor beta chain is medium-sized. These data belong to a study of blood T cell repertoires in COVID-19. Across the study: Collection of acute and convalescent COVID-19 samples took place in the United States, Italy and Spain. PBMCs, B-cell-depleted T cells, or T cells provided the cDNA or gDNA that made up the material.

The CDR3 has 12 residues. Germline V gene sequence: CDR1 KGHSH, CDR2 LQKENI. Between the trimmed V and J ends, which lost 3 bases and 3 bases, there was a span of 6 bases. Source study methods: Scientists estimated how many nucleated cells there were by amplifying reference gene primers. Sequenced by immunoSEQ multiplex PCR; TCRdb stores in-frame clones only, minus some. The V and J calls and the clone size are those of that table, but D and trimming were determined from the DNA. The table lists around 210,000 clones, 75% to 85% of them singletons. The clonotype originates from a human donor in a cohort sampled during active COVID-19. This chain joins TRBV18 and TRBJ2-7; D ambiguous. The source material was peripheral blood. CDR3 sequence reads: CASSPPGYEQYF. The CDR3 region has the DNA TGTGCCAGCTCACCTCCGGGCTACGAGCAGTACTTC.